The clone carrying this T cell receptor beta chain appeared many times. The antigen remains undetermined. CDR1 is SGHKS and CDR2 is YYEKEE in the germline V gene (reference sequence). V trimming: 4 bases; J trimming: 2 bases; junction bases outside the gene matches: 7. CDR3 length: 15 residues. These data belong to a study of T cells in Graves' hyperthyroidism and ophthalmopathy. Study conclusions and caveats: Ophthalmopathy and stable hyperthyroidism were told apart by a 13 V-J model.

The definition of stable Graves' hyperthyroidism was no ophthalmopathy progression within 18 months. Patients aged 18 to 65 had newly diagnosed hyperthyroidism of under 2 months' duration. Each diagnosis drew on symptoms, thyroxine, TRAb, thyroid ultrasound and orbital computed tomography findings. Amplification targeted TCR beta CDR3 regions from RNA transcripts. HTBI primers drove first-round RT-PCR of the TCR CDR3. TCRdb reprocessed the multiplex PCR reads with MiXCR, giving one entry per CDR3 protein. The table records approximately 420,000 distinct CDR3 sequences, around 15% of them present only once.

The sample consisted of blood. The receptor was derived from a woman between 18 and 29 years old with Graves' hyperthyroidism. V usage is TRBV5-5 and J usage is TRBJ2-7, with 9 bases identical to TRBD1. Here the CDR3 reads CASSTGTGPTYEQYF. The CDR3 nucleotides are TGTGCCAGCAGCACCGGGACAGGGCCGACCTACGAGCAGTACTTC.